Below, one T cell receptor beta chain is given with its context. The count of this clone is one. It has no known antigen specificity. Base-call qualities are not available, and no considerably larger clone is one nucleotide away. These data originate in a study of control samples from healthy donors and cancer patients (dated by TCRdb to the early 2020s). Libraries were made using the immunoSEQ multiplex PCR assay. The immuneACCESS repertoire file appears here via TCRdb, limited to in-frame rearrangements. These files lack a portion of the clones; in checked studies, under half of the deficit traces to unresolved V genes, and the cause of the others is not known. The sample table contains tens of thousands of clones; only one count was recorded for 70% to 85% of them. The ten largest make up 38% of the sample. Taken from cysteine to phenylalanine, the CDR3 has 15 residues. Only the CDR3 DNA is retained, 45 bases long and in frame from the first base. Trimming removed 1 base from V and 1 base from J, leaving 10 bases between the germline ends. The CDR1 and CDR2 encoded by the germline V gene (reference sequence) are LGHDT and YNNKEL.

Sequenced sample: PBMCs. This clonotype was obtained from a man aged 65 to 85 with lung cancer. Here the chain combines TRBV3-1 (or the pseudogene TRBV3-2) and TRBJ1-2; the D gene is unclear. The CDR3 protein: CASSQAVRSNYGYTF. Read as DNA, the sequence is TGTGCCAGCAGCCAAGCGGTCAGGAGTAACTATGGCTACACCTTC.